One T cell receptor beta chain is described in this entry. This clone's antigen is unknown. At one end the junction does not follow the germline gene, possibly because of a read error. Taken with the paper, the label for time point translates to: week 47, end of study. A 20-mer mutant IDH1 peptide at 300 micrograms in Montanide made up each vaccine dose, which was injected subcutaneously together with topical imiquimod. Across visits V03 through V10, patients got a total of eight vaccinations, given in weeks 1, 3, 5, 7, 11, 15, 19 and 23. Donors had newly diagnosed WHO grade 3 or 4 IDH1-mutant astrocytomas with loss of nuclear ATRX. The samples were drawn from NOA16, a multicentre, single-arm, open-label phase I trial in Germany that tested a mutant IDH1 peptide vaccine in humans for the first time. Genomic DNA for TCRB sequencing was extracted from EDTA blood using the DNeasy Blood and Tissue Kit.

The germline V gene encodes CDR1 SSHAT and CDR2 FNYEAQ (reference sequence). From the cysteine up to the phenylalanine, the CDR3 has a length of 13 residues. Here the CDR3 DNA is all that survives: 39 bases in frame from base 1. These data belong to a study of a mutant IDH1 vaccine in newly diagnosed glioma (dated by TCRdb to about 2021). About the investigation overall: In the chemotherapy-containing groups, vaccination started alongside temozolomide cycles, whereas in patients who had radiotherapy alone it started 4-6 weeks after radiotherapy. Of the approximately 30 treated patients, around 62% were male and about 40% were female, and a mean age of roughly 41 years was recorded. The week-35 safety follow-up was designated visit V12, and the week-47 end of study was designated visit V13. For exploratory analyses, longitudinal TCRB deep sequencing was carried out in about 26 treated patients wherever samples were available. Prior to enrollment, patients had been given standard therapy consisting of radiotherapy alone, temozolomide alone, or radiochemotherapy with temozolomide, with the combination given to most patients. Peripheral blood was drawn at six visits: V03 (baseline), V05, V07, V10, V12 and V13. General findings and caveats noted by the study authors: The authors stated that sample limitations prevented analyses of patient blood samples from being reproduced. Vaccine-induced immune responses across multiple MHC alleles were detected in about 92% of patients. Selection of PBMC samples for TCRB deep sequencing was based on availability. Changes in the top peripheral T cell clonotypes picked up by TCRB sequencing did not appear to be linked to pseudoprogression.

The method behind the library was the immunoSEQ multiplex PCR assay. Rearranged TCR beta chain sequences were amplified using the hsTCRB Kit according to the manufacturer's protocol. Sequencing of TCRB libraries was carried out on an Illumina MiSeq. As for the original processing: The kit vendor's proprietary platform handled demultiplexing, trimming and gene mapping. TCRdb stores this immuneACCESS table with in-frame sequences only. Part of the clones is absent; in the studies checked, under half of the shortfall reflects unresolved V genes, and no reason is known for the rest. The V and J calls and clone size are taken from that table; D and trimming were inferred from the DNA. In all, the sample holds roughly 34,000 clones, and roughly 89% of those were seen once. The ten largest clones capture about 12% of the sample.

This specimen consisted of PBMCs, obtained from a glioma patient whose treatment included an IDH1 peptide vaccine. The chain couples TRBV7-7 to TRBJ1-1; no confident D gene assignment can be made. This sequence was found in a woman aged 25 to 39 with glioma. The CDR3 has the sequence CASSLGRNTEAFF. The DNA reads TGTGCTAGCAGCTTAGGGCGGAACACTGAAGCTTTCTTT.